The 16 T cell receptor beta chains presented below share a single source sample, sequenced in a study of Ad26.COV2.S vaccination and SARS-CoV-2 variants. TCRdb keeps only in-frame clones here, not all; method: immunoSEQ multiplex PCR. The profile covers some 390,000 clones, with roughly nine tenths appearing a single time and around 3.4% taken by the ten largest. Treatment indicated: around 19 received Ad26.COV2.S at low or high dose, single or two shots; a few received placebo; per-sample allocation not given. Collection of samples fell on day 63 after the first vaccine or placebo injection. The sequencing here drew on peripheral blood, taken in a trial of Ad26.COV2.S vaccine versus placebo. Receptors originate from a person aged 18-60 years who received the Ad26.COV2.S COVID-19 vaccine or a placebo.

The V call is TRBV5-8, the J call TRBJ1-2, with 7 bases aligning to TRBD1. Germline values: CDR1 SGHTS, CDR2 YDEGEE. Trimming removed 0 bases from V and 6 bases from J; junction bases left unmatched: 5. This CDR3 has 14 amino acids. The chain's CDR3 is CASSLGQGFNGYTF. As DNA, the CDR3 is TGTGCCAGCAGCTTGGGACAGGGTTTTAATGGCTACACCTTC.

The rearrangement links TRBV15 to TRBJ1-1, with D hard to call. Germline lookup yields CDR1 LNHNV and CDR2 YYDKDF (reference sequence). V was clipped by 5 bases and J by 3 bases, with 16 bases between them. CDR3 size: 15 residues. The CDR3 coding sequence is TGTGCCACCAGCGATAGCCCGAGATATTACACTGAAGCTTTCTTT. It codes for CATSDSPRYYTEAFF.

This clone appeared once. The rearrangement uses TRBV3-1 (or the pseudogene TRBV3-2) and TRBJ1-6; 7 bases match TRBD1. The J segment lost 8 bases and the V segment lost 6 bases, leaving 4 bases of the junction unmatched. The CDR3 totals 13 residues. Germline-derived CDR1 and CDR2 are LGHDT and YNNKEL (reference sequence). CDR3 nucleotide sequence: TGTGCCAGCAGAACAGGGGAAGATTCACCCCTCCACTTT. As protein: CASRTGEDSPLHF.

In its sample, this clone was seen once. V usage is TRBV19 and J usage is TRBJ2-7, with D hard to call. Between the trimmed V and J ends, which lost 3 bases and 4 bases, there was a span of 16 bases. Germline CDR1 LNHDA, CDR2 SQIVND (reference sequence). This CDR3 is built from 15 residues. CDR3 DNA sequence: TGTGCCAGTAGTATTGACACCACCTACCCTTACGAGCAGTACTTC. This sequence encodes CASSIDTTYPYEQYF.

This chain connects TRBV5-1 to TRBJ2-2; D unresolved. Per the germline V gene, CDR1 is SGHRS and CDR2 is YFSETQ. The CDR3 spans 16 residues. V lost 0 bases to trimming and J lost 0 bases, with 9 bases between them. The DNA for the CDR3 is TGCGCCAGCAGCTTGGCCGGCCAATCGAACACCGGGGAGCTGTTTTTT. Protein sequence: CASSLAGQSNTGELFF.

The chain recombines TRBV6-1 with TRBJ1-5; D perhaps matches TRBD1 (6 bases). The germline V and J ends were trimmed by 8 bases and 2 bases, with 13 bases remaining between them. CDR1 and CDR2 (germline): MNHNS, SASEGT. This CDR3 is 14 amino acids long. CDR3 nucleotide sequence: TGTGCCAGCGGCTTCAGGGGAGGCAATCAGCCCCAGCATTTT. This gives the protein CASGFRGGNQPQHF.

This chain links TRBV6-6 with TRBJ1-1; 9 positions match TRBD1. CDR1 is MNHNY, CDR2 SVGAGI, per germline (reference sequence). Trimming removed 4 bases from V and 6 bases from J; junction bases left unmatched: 6. The CDR3 has 14 amino acids. CDR3 coding DNA: TGTGCCAGCAGTTTGGGACAGGGAGGTGCTGAAGCTTTCTTT. It is translated as CASSLGQGGAEAFF.

The rearrangement uses TRBV6-5 and TRBJ1-2, with D perhaps matching TRBD1 (6 bases). There are 13 residues in the CDR3. V was pared by 6 bases and J by 0 bases, with 8 bases between. Germline values: CDR1 MNHEY, CDR2 SVGAGI. CDR3 nucleotides: TGTGCCAGCAGAGGGACAACTAACTATGGCTACACCTTC. Translated, it gives CASRGTTNYGYTF.

The V and J genes are TRBV5-4 and TRBJ1-6; D unclear. CDR3 size: 14 residues. V was cut by 1 base and J by 4 bases, with 6 bases left in between. Germline CDR1 SGHNT, CDR2 YYREEE (reference sequence). The CDR3 sequence is CASSLTKYNSPLHF. In DNA, the CDR3 is TGTGCCAGCAGCTTGACAAAATATAATTCACCCCTCCACTTT.

The chain has TRBV7-9 and TRBJ2-7, with D possibly being TRBD1 or TRBD2 (7 bases each). CDR3 length: 14 amino acids. CDR1 and CDR2 (germline): SEHNR, FQNEAQ (reference sequence). V gave up 5 bases and J gave up 5 bases, with 16 bases separating them. The chain's CDR3 is CASSQGGFRDEQYF. The DNA of the CDR3 is TGTGCCAGCAGCCAGGGGGGGTTCCGCGACGAGCAGTACTTC.

The gene calls are TRBV6-9 and TRBJ2-3; 12 bases line up with TRBD2. J gave up 4 bases and V 6 bases, and 5 bases lay outside the gene matches. The length of the CDR3 is 15 residues. The germline CDR1 and CDR2 sequences are MNHGY and SVAAGI. CDR3 amino acids: CASRNLAGGADTQYF. The CDR3 nucleotides are TGTGCCAGCAGGAATCTAGCGGGGGGGGCAGATACGCAGTATTTT.

The rearrangement uses TRBV11-2 and TRBJ2-5; either TRBD1 or TRBD2 may supply D (6 bases each). Per the germline V gene, CDR1 is SGHAT and CDR2 is FQNNGV. CDR3 length: 17 residues. Trimming removed 1 base from V and 2 bases from J, with 17 bases in between. The CDR3 spells CASSLGRGWLGQETQYF. The DNA for the CDR3 is TGTGCCAGCAGCTTAGGGAGGGGGTGGCTTGGGCAAGAGACCCAGTACTTC.

A note on this clone: At the DNA level, this CDR3 is encoded by other sequences in the same sample as well. V gene TRBV2 combines with J gene TRBJ1-2; possibly TRBD1 for D (5 bases). The V gene's germline CDR1 is SNHLY and CDR2 FYNNEI. V was clipped by 5 bases and J by 3 bases, with 10 bases between them. The CDR3 runs 13 residues. Here the CDR3 reads CASSRDRDYGYTF. CDR3 nucleotide sequence: TGTGCCAGCAGTCGCGACAGAGACTATGGCTACACCTTC.

The V gene is TRBV12-3 or TRBV12-4, the J gene TRBJ1-4, with 7 bases identical to TRBD1. With V trimmed by 9 bases and J by 4 bases, 5 bases remained unmatched. This CDR3 is built from 13 residues. The CDR3 region has the DNA TGTGCCAGTAACCGGGACAGTAATGAAAAACTGTTTTTT. Translation gives CASNRDSNEKLFF.

The table lists this clone with a count of one. The chain is built from TRBV6-1 and TRBJ1-1; D not certain. Trimming stripped 1 base from V and 3 bases from J, with 9 bases between. CDR3 length equals 14 residues. Germline lookup yields CDR1 MNHNS and CDR2 SASEGT. CDR3 loop: CASSEGVEDTEAFF. CDR3 DNA sequence: TGTGCCAGCAGTGAAGGGGTAGAGGACACTGAAGCTTTCTTT.

The chain combines TRBV5-6 with TRBJ1-1; no firm D call. This CDR3 contains 13 residues. Germline lookup yields CDR1 SGHDT and CDR2 YYEEEE. Trimming removed 0 bases from V and 8 bases from J, with 11 bases in between. CDR3 sequence (DNA): TGTGCCAGCAGCTTGGGATCCCTGGCAGAAGCTTTCTTT. As protein: CASSLGSLAEAFF.